This entry lists 28 T cell receptor beta chains sequenced from one sample in a study of blood T cells in healthy people across ages. A second PCR, run for roughly 7 to 11 cycles, used a sample-barcoded 5' primer plus a J-beta primer mix. TCRdb independently ran MiXCR on the 5' RACE reads; one entry per CDR3 protein. The table lists about 1.6 million distinct CDR3 sequences, 30% to 40% of them singletons, with approximately 10% in the top ten. Sequencing used blood. These receptors all come from a woman in her 30s in good health.

Turning to this clonotype: Given a much more abundant clone one base away, this may be a read error. This chain uses TRBV7-6 with TRBJ1-5; D may be TRBD1 (6 bases). Germline V gene sequence: CDR1 SGHVS, CDR2 FNYEAQ. The CDR3 is made up of 15 amino acids. V lost 8 bases and J 7 bases, leaving 21 bases between the germline ends. The CDR3 reads CASGSQPGADQPQHF. DNA of the CDR3: TGTGCCAGCGGCTCCCAGCCAGGGGCCGACCAGCCCCAGCATTTT. Looking up the rest from reference TRBV7-6 and TRBJ1-5 gives the full variable domain: GAGVSQSPRYKVTKRGQDVALRCDPISGHVSLYWYRQALGQGPEFLTYFNYEAQQDKSGLPNDRFSAERPEGSISTLTIQRTEQRDSAMYRCASGSQPGADQPQHFGDGTRLSIL.

This clonotype occurred a few times. The genes are TRBV5-1 and TRBJ1-2; D gene uncertain. This CDR3 is built from 11 residues. V was cut by 4 bases and J by 8 bases, with 9 bases left in between. Germline values: CDR1 SGHRS, CDR2 YFSETQ. The CDR3 DNA reads TGCGCCAGCAGCCCGGTGGGGGGCTACACCTTC. This encodes CASSPVGGYTF.

The V call is TRBV5-6, the J call TRBJ1-1; TRBD1 might be the D (6 bases). Between the trimmed V and J ends, which lost 2 bases and 3 bases, there was a span of 8 bases. CDR1 and CDR2 (germline): SGHDT, YYEEEE. CDR3 length: 13 amino acids. The CDR3 DNA reads TGTGCCAGCAGCTTCTGGACAGACACTGAAGCTTTCTTT. Translating it yields CASSFWTDTEAFF.

This chain links TRBV9 with TRBJ2-5; 11 nucleotides align to TRBD2. The V gene's germline CDR1 is SGDLS and CDR2 YYNGEE. The trim removed 3 bases at V and 1 base at J, leaving 8 bases unmatched. CDR3 length: 17 residues. The CDR3 DNA follows: TGTGCCAGCAGCGCTACCAAACTAGCGGGGGTCCAAGAGACCCAGTACTTC. Translation gives CASSATKLAGVQETQYF. Complete variable domain (other parts from reference TRBV9 and TRBJ2-5): DSGVTQTPKHLITATGQRVTLRCSPRSGDLSVYWYQQSLDQGLQFLIQYYNGEERAKGNILERFSAQQFPDLHSELNLSSLELGDSALYFCASSATKLAGVQETQYFGPGTRLLVL.

There are a few counts of this clonotype. This chain uses TRBV9 with TRBJ2-1, with 10 bases that match TRBD1. V was pared by 0 bases and J by 8 bases, with 8 bases of the junction left unmatched. From germline, CDR1 is SGDLS and CDR2 YYNGEE. The CDR3 length is 16 residues. DNA for the CDR3: TGTGCCAGCAGCGTAGGAGGGACAGGGGACTTGTATGAGCAGTTCTTC. Amino acids: CASSVGGTGDLYEQFF.

This clonotype was seen a handful of times. The chain links TRBV6-5 to TRBJ2-1; 11 nucleotides line up with TRBD2. The CDR3 length is 16 residues. The V and J ends lost 0 bases and 10 bases, in that order; junction bases with no gene match: 8. CDR1 and CDR2 from the germline V gene are MNHEY and SVGAGI. CDR3 protein: CASSYSPPSGGREQFF. CDR3 bases: TGTGCCAGCAGTTACTCCCCTCCTAGCGGGGGGCGAGAGCAGTTCTTC.

Only a few counts were recorded for this clonotype. The chain recombines TRBV15 with TRBJ2-1, with TRBD2 matching over 9 bases. Germline V gene data show CDR1 as LNHNV and CDR2 as YYDKDF (reference sequence). The J segment lost 8 bases and the V segment lost 8 bases, leaving 7 bases of the junction unmatched. The CDR3 loop spans 13 amino acids. As DNA, the CDR3 is TGTGCCACCGGGGCGGGACTAGCATATGAGCAGTTCTTC. Translation: CATGAGLAYEQFF.

This clonotype showed up just a few times. J is TRBJ2-1 and V is TRBV5-6, with 8 bases lining up with TRBD1. The length of the CDR3 is 16 residues. Germline lookup yields CDR1 SGHDT and CDR2 YYEEEE. V shed 0 bases, J shed 1 base, and the junction held 3 bases outside the gene matches. The CDR3 is CASSLVTGESYNEQFF. CDR3 bases: TGTGCCAGCAGCTTGGTGACAGGGGAGTCCTACAATGAGCAGTTCTTC.

This clonotype has only a few counts. CDR3: CASSYPALPYQETQYF. In DNA form, the CDR3 reads TGTGCCAGCAGTTACCCCGCCCTCCCCTACCAAGAGACCCAGTACTTC. The chain couples TRBV6-6 to TRBJ2-5; D is unclear. V was trimmed by 2 bases and J by 0 bases, leaving 13 bases between them. Germline loops: CDR1 MNHNY, CDR2 SVGAGI (reference sequence). This CDR3 has 16 residues.

This clonotype was found a few times. V usage is TRBV5-5 and J usage is TRBJ1-1; a possible D gene is TRBD1 (5 bases). Trimming shortened V by 5 bases and J by 4 bases, and 18 bases separated the two germline ends. Germline-derived CDR1 and CDR2 are SGHKS and YYEKEE (reference sequence). This CDR3 region has 15 residues. CDR3 nucleotides: TGTGCCAGCAGGTTGTCCCGGGGGGAGAGCACTGAAGCTTTCTTT. It translates to CASRLSRGESTEAFF.

This clonotype was seen a handful of times. The gene calls are TRBV5-1 and TRBJ1-5, with D perhaps TRBD1 (5 bases). The V end was cut by 0 bases, the J end by 0 bases, with 10 bases between. Germline CDR1 is SGHRS and CDR2 is YFSETQ. The length of the CDR3 is 16 residues. CDR3 in DNA: TGCGCCAGCAGCTTGGTTCCAGGGAATAGCAATCAGCCCCAGCATTTT. This encodes CASSLVPGNSNQPQHF.

The chain couples TRBV27 to TRBJ1-5, with D possibly TRBD1 on 5 matching bases. The CDR3 is 16 residues long. V was cut by 5 bases and J by 2 bases, with 16 bases left in between. Germline V lookup: CDR1 MNHEY, CDR2 SMNVEV (reference sequence). In nucleotides, the CDR3 is TGTGCCAGCAGTGATGCCGGGGCTGGCCGCAATCAGCCCCAGCATTTT. Translation: CASSDAGAGRNQPQHF.

This clonotype was seen repeatedly, ten times or more. The chain is built from TRBV12-3 or TRBV12-4 and TRBJ2-5; 7 bases map to TRBD2. This CDR3 contains 16 residues. V lost 4 bases, J lost 2 bases, and 10 bases stayed unmatched. CDR3 in amino acids: CASSSFSGLLQETQYF. As DNA, the CDR3 is TGTGCCAGCAGTTCCTTTAGCGGGTTACTTCAAGAGACCCAGTACTTC.

The chain employs TRBV6-1 and TRBJ2-6, with no clear D. CDR3 length: 15 residues. Germline CDR1 is MNHNS and CDR2 is SASEGT. V lost 1 base to trimming and J lost 1 base, with 5 bases between them. CDR3 in amino acids: CASSEDKSGANVLTF. In DNA, the CDR3 is TGTGCCAGCAGTGAAGACAAGTCTGGGGCCAACGTCCTGACTTTC.

This clonotype was counted only a few times. J is TRBJ2-3 and V is TRBV6-1; D is perhaps TRBD1 (5 bases). V lost 2 bases, J lost 4 bases, and 7 bases lay in between. This CDR3 region has 13 residues. Germline V gene sequence: CDR1 MNHNS, CDR2 SASEGT. The CDR3 DNA reads as TGTGCCAGCAGTGAACTGGGGCCAGATACGCAGTATTTT. This encodes CASSELGPDTQYF.

This clonotype was observed a few times. The gene calls are TRBV4-1 and TRBJ2-5; D remains unclear. The CDR3 totals 13 residues. Germline-derived CDR1 and CDR2 are MGHRA and YSYEKL. Trimming took 3 bases from V and 3 from J, leaving 8 bases between them. The CDR3 bases are TGCGCCAGCAGCCACGGCAAGAAAGAGACCCAGTACTTC. It is translated as CASSHGKKETQYF.

The chain uses TRBV19 and TRBJ2-7; possible D gene TRBD1, 6 bases. Trimming took 4 bases from V and 0 from J, leaving 10 bases between them. CDR3 size: 14 residues. Per germline, CDR1 LNHDA and CDR2 SQIVND (reference sequence). Here the CDR3 reads CASSKADSSYEQYF. The DNA for the CDR3 is TGTGCCAGTAGTAAGGCGGACAGCTCCTACGAGCAGTACTTC.

In the case of this clonotype: A read error may account for a junction end that differs from germline. V and J are TRBV6-1 and TRBJ1-2; D uncertain. The CDR3 is 20 residues long. CDR1 MNHNS and CDR2 SASEGT come from the germline V gene. As DNA, the CDR3 is TGTGCCAGCGGTGAAGAATCGGCGGATTATTTTCTAGGAGCTAACTATGGCTACACCTTC. This sequence encodes CASGEESADYFLGANYGYTF.

There are many counts of this clonotype. The V gene is TRBV4-1, the J gene TRBJ1-2; D possibly corresponds to TRBD1 (6 bases). The ends were cut back, 3 bases at V and 0 bases at J, with 8 bases in the middle. The CDR3 has 14 amino acids. Germline lookup yields CDR1 MGHRA and CDR2 YSYEKL. CDR3 loop: CASSHAGANYGYTF. The CDR3 DNA reads as TGCGCCAGCAGCCACGCAGGGGCTAACTATGGCTACACCTTC.

Of note for this clonotype: A much larger clone sits a single nucleotide away, making a read error possible. The gene calls are TRBV11-1 and TRBJ2-1; no firm D call. Germline lookup yields CDR1 SGHAT and CDR2 FQDESV (reference sequence). The CDR3 covers 15 residues. CDR3 sequence (DNA): TGTGCCAGCAGCCTCCGGCCCAGCTCCTACAATGGGCAGTTCTTC. Its translation is CASSLRPSSYNGQFF.

The chain uses TRBV14 and TRBJ2-7; D is unresolved. V lost 1 base and J 3 bases, leaving 7 bases between the germline ends. Germline lookup yields CDR1 SGHDN and CDR2 FVKESK. The CDR3 consists of 13 residues. CDR3 sequence reads: CASSQVYSYEQYF. In DNA, the CDR3 is TGTGCCAGCAGCCAAGTTTACAGCTACGAGCAGTACTTC. Using reference TRBV14 and TRBJ2-7 for the parts outside the CDR3, the full variable domain is EAGVTQFPSHSVIEKGQTVTLRCDPISGHDNLYWYRRVMGKEIKFLLHFVKESKQDESGMPNNRFLAERTGGTYSTLKVQPAELEDSGVYFCASSQVYSYEQYFGPGTRLTVT.

In regard to this clonotype: The junction departs from germline at one end; a sequencing error may be responsible. The chain joins TRBV11-1 to TRBJ2-5; D might be TRBD1 (6 bases). There are 16 residues in the CDR3. The V gene's germline CDR1 is SGHAT and CDR2 FQDESV (reference sequence). In DNA, the CDR3 is TGTGCCGGCAGCCGCTCAGGACAGTCGCTCCAAGAGACCCAGTACTTC. Translated: CAGSRSGQSLQETQYF.

The table lists this clonotype with a few counts. This sequence joins TRBV12-3 or TRBV12-4 and TRBJ2-1, with D unresolved. The CDR3 loop spans 13 amino acids. V lost 3 bases and J lost 6, with 9 bases in between. The CDR3 sequence: CASSFSLPNEQFF. In DNA form, the CDR3 reads TGTGCCAGCAGTTTCAGTCTTCCCAATGAGCAGTTCTTC.

The rearrangement links TRBV20-1 to TRBJ2-1, with 14 bases lining up with TRBD2. CDR1 is DFQATT, CDR2 SNEGSKA, per germline (reference sequence). The CDR3 is 20 residues long. The ends lost 3 bases at V and 6 bases at J; junction bases unmatched: 19. CDR3: CSASPRGGTSGRFGINEQFF. CDR3 coding DNA: TGCAGTGCTAGCCCCCGTGGAGGGACTAGCGGGAGATTCGGAATCAATGAGCAGTTCTTC.

With regard to this clonotype: It may be a read error: a sequence one base away is much more abundant. This chain links TRBV6-2 or TRBV6-3 with TRBJ2-5, with D possibly TRBD2 on 6 matching bases. In germline, CDR1 is MNHEY, CDR2 SVGEGT. CDR3 size: 13 residues. CDR3 region: CASGYGGVETQYF. The DNA of the CDR3 is TGTGCCAGCGGTTACGGGGGTGTGGAGACCCAGTACTTC.

The rearrangement links TRBV30 to TRBJ2-2; TRBD1 might be the D (5 bases). The CDR3 loop spans 15 amino acids. Germline assignment: CDR1 GTSNPN and CDR2 SVGIG (reference sequence). V lost 3 bases and J 8 bases, leaving 19 bases between the germline ends. The CDR3 coding sequence is TGTGCCTGGAGCCTCGGACAAACGATAAGGGGGGAGCTGTTTTTT. Protein sequence: CAWSLGQTIRGELFF. Combining the CDR3 with reference TRBV30 and TRBJ2-2 gives the whole variable domain SQTIHQWPATLVQPVGSPLSLECTVEGTSNPNLYWYRQAAGRGLQLLFYSVGIGQISSEVPQNLSASRPQDRQFILSSKKLLLSDSGFYLCAWSLGQTIRGELFFGEGSRLTVL.

The chain has TRBV27 and TRBJ2-7, with D possibly being TRBD1 (8 bases). The CDR3 has 15 amino acids. V was shortened by 7 bases and J by 4 bases, with 20 bases between the two germline ends. Germline values: CDR1 MNHEY, CDR2 SMNVEV (reference sequence). CDR3 loop: CASNQSGTGLYEQYF. In DNA, the CDR3 is TGTGCCAGCAATCAGAGCGGGACAGGACTTTACGAGCAGTACTTC.

This sequence joins TRBV7-8 and TRBJ1-2; 7 nucleotides agree with TRBD1. Germline lookup yields CDR1 SGHVS and CDR2 FQNEAQ. Trimming took 1 base from V and 6 from J; bases not matched to a gene: 8. This CDR3 contains 15 residues. CDR3 loop: CASSLVKGAIDGYTF. Here the CDR3 DNA reads TGTGCCAGCAGCTTAGTGAAGGGGGCAATCGATGGCTACACCTTC.